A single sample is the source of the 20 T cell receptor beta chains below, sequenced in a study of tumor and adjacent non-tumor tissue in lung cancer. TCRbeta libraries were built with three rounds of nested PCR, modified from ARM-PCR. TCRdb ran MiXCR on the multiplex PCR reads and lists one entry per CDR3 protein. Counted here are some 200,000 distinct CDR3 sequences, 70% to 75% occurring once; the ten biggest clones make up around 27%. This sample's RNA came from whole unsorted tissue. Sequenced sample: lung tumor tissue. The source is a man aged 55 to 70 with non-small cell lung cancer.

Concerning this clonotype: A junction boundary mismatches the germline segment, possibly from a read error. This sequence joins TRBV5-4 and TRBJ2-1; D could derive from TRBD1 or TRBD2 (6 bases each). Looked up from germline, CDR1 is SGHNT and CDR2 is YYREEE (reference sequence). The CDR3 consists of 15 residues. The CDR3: CDSSLAGVRGAMQFF. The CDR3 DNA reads TGTGACAGCAGCTTGGCCGGGGTGAGGGGGGCAATGCAGTTCTTC.

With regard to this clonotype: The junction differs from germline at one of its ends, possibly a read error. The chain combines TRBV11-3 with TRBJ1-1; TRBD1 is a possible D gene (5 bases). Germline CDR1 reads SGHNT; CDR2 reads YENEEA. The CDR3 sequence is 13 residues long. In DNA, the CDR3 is TGTGCCAGTAGCTCGGACCCTGGGACTGAAGGTTTCTTT. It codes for CASSSDPGTEGFF.

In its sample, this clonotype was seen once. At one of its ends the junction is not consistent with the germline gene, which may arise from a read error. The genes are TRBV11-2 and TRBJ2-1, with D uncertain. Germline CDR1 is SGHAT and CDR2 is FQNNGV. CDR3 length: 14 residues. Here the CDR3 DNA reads TGTACCAGCAGCCTAGGACGAGTCCACAATGAGCAGTTCTTC. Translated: CTSSLGRVHNEQFF.

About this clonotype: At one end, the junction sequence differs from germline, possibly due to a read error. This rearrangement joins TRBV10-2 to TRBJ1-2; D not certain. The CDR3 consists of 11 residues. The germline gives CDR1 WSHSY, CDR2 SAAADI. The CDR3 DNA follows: TGCACCAGCAACAGCGACTATGGCTACACCTTC. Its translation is CTSNSDYGYTF.

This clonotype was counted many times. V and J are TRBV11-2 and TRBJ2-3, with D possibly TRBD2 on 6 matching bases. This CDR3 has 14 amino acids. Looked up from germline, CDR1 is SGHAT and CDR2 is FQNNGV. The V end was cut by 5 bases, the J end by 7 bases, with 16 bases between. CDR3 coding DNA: TGTGCCAGCAGCCGCGGGACTGGCGCCTATACGCAGTATTTT. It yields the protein CASSRGTGAYTQYF.

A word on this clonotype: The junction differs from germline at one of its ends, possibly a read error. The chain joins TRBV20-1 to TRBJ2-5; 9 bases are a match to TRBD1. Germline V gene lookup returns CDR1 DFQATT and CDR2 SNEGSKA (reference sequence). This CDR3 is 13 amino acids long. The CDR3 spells CSARIGQGETQYF. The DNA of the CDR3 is TGCAGCGCTAGAATCGGACAGGGGGAGACCCAGTACTTC.

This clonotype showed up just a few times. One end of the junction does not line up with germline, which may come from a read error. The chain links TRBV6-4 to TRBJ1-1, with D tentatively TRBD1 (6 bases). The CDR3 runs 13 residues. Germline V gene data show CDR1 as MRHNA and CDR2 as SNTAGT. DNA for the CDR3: TGTGCTAGCAGTGACAACAGGGACACTGAAGCTTTCTTT. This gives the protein CASSDNRDTEAFF.

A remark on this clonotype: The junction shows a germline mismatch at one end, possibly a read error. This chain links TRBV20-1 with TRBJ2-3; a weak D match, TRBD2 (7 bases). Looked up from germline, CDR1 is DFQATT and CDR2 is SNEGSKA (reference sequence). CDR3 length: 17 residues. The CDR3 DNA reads TGCAGTGCTAGTGTCCAAGGGGGAGGGGGGGCTGGAGATACGAAGTACTTT. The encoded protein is CSASVQGGGGAGDTKYF.

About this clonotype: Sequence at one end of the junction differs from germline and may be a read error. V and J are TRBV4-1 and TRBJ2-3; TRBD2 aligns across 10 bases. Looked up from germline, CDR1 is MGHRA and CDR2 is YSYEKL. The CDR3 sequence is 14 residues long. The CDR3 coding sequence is TGCGCTAGCAGCCCAGGGACTAGCGAGGATTCGCAGTATTTT. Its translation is CASSPGTSEDSQYF.

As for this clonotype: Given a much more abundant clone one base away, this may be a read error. This CDR3 is CSAQLTGRTGELFF. The CDR3 nucleotides read TGCAGTGCCCAGCTGACAGGGAGGACCGGGGAGCTGTTTTTT. The chain links TRBV20-1 to TRBJ2-2; D might be TRBD1 (7 bases). Trimming pared 6 bases from V and 5 bases from J, leaving 16 bases between. CDR3 size: 14 residues. Germline assignment: CDR1 DFQATT and CDR2 SNEGSKA (reference sequence).

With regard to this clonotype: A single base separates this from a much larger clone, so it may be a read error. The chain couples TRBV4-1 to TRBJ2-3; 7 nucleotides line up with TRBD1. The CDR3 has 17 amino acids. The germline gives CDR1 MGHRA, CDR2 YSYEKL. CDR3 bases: TGCGCCAGCAGCCAAGAACGGATAGGGGGCCGCACAGATAGGCAGTATTTT. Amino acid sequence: CASSQERIGGRTDRQYF.

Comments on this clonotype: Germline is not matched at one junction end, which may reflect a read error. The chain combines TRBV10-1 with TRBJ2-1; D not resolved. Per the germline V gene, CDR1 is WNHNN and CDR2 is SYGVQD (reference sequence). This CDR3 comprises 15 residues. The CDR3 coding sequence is TGCGACAGCACTGAAAATCCAGATTCCTACAATGAACAGTTCTTC. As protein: CDSTENPDSYNEQFF.

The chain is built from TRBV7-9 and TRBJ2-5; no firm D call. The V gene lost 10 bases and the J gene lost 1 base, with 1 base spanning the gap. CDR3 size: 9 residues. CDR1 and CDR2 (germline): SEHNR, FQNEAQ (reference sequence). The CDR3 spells CAIQETQYF. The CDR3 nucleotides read TGTGCCATCCAAGAGACCCAGTACTTC.

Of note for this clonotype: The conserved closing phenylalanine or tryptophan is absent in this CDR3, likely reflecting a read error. Here the CDR3 reads CASSPQGVHTQYI. The CDR3 bases are TGTGCCAGCAGCCCGCAGGGGGTACATACGCAGTATATT. The chain couples TRBV11-2 to TRBJ2-3; TRBD1 matches at 7 bases. The germline CDR1 and CDR2 sequences are SGHAT and FQNNGV. The CDR3 is made up of 13 amino acids. Trimming cost V 5 bases and J 7 bases; bases outside gene matches: 6.

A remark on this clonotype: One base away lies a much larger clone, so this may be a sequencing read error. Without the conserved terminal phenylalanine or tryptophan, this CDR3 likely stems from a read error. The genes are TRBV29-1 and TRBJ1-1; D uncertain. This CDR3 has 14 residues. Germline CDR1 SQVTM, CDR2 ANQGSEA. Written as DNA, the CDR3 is TGCAGCGTGGATCCAATATCCGGGAACCCTGAAGCTTTCTCT. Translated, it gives CSVDPISGNPEAFS.

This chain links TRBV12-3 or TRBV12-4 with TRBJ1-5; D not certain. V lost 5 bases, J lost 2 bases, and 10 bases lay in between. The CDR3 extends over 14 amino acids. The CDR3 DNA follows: TGTGCCAGCAGTCCGGACGGTGGCAATCAGCCCCAGCATTTT. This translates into CASSPDGGNQPQHF.

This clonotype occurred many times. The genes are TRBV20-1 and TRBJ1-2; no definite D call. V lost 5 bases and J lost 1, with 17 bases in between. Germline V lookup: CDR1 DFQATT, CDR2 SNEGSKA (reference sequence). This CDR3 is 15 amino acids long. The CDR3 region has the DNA TGCAGTGCTTCCCCCCGACAACTATTTAACTATGGCTACACCTTC. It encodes CSASPRQLFNYGYTF.

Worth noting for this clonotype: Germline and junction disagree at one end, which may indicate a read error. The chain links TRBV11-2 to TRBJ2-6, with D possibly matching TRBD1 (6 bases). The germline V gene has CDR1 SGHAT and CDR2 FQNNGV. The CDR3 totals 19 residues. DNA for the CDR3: TGTGCCAGCAGCTTACTTCCAAAGGACAGACGCTCTGGGGCCAACGTCCTGATTTTC. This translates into CASSLLPKDRRSGANVLIF. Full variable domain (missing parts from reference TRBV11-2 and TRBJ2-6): EAGVAQSPRYKIIEKRQSVAFWCNPISGHATLYWYQQILGQGPKLLIQFQNNGVVDDSQLPKDRFSAERLKGVDSTLKIQPAKLEDSAVYLCASSLLPKDRRSGANVLIFGAGSRLTVL.

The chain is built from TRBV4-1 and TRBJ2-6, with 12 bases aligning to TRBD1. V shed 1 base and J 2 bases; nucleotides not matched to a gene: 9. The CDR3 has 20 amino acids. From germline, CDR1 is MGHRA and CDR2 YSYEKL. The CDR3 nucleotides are TGCGCCAGCAGCCAAGTTTATCCGGGACAGGGGGCGCCTGGGGCCAACGTCCTGACTTTC. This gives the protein CASSQVYPGQGAPGANVLTF.

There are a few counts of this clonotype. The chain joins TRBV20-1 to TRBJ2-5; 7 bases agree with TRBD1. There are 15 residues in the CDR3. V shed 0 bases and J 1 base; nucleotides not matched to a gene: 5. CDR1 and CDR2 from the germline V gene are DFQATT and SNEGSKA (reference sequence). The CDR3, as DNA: TGCAGTGCTAGAGACACCGGGACAGCCCAAGAGACCCAGTACTTC. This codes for CSARDTGTAQETQYF.